A selection of T cell receptor beta chains follows, all from one sample in a study of CD4 T cells in relation to SARS-CoV-2 and coronaviruses. Their antigens are not known. The repertoire was sequenced with immunoSEQ multiplex PCR; TCRdb's copy has only in-frame clones and lacks some. Of about 12,000 clones in the sample, 78% were seen once. Material: CD4+ T cells from PBMCs, cultured in vitro. These receptors were taken from a human donor in good health. Each CDR3 is given with its conserved first and last residue. A D gene is named only where the DNA matches it firmly. Clone size appears in some rows only: once, few, many, or a class for an expanded clone.

v_call,clone_size,d_call,cdr3_length,j_call,cdr3_aa,cdr3_nt
TRBV4-3,-,TRBD1,16,TRBJ1-2,CASSQDRIGGQGSYTF,TGCGCCAGCAGCCAAGATAGAATCGGGGGACAGGGAAGCTACACCTTC
TRBV29-1,-,TRBD2,16,TRBJ2-2,CSASGTSGGNTGELFF,TGCAGCGCCTCCGGGACTAGCGGGGGGAACACCGGGGAGCTGTTTTTT
TRBV20-1,-,-,11,TRBJ1-3,CSARDLNTIYF,TGCAGTGCTAGAGATTTAAACACCATATATTTT
TRBV5-4,-,-,13,TRBJ1-1,CASSFGGNTEAFF,TGTGCCAGCAGCTTCGGGGGGAACACTGAAGCTTTCTTT
TRBV6-7,-,-,19,TRBJ2-6,CASSPPGDGGSSGANVLTF,TGTGCCAGCAGCCCCCCCGGGGACGGGGGAAGCTCTGGGGCCAACGTCCTGACTTTC
TRBV7-2,-,TRBD2,16,TRBJ2-7,CASSVGLAGGNYEQYF,TGTGCCAGCAGTGTGGGACTAGCGGGGGGGAACTACGAGCAGTACTTC
TRBV16,-,TRBD1,15,TRBJ1-4,CASSLLGQGHEKLFF,TGTGCCAGCAGCCTATTGGGACAGGGGCATGAAAAACTGTTTTTT
TRBV4-3,few,-,15,TRBJ2-2,CASSPGVSYTGELFF,TGCGCCAGCAGCCCAGGGGTCTCCTACACCGGGGAGCTGTTTTTT
TRBV7-9,-,-,14,TRBJ2-7,CASSLASAGVVQYF,TGTGCCAGCAGCTTAGCGTCGGCAGGGGTTGTGCAGTACTTC
TRBV6-2/TRBV6-3,-,-,16,TRBJ2-2,CASSLGGGANTGELFF,TGTGCCAGCAGTCTGGGGGGCGGAGCGAACACCGGGGAGCTGTTTTTT
TRBV20-1,-,-,11,TRBJ2-7,CSARRGYEQYF,TGCAGTGCTAGACGGGGGTACGAGCAGTACTTC
TRBV30,few,-,14,TRBJ2-7,CAWRTAGGNYEQYF,TGTGCCTGGAGAACTGCAGGGGGGAACTACGAGCAGTACTTC
TRBV5-6,-,-,14,TRBJ1-3,CASSRRESGNTIYF,TGTGCCAGCAGCCGAAGGGAATCTGGAAACACCATATATTTT
TRBV4-1,-,-,14,TRBJ2-5,CASRAEAGQETQYF,TGCGCCAGCAGGGCAGAGGCAGGCCAAGAGACCCAGTACTTC
TRBV2,medium-sized,-,13,TRBJ2-5,CASRPGSQETQYF,TGTGCCAGCAGGCCGGGGTCACAAGAGACCCAGTACTTC
TRBV4-3,few,-,15,TRBJ2-3,CASSQDGLNTDTQYF,TGCGCCAGCAGCCAAGACGGGCTCAACACAGATACGCAGTATTTT
TRBV5-6,-,-,15,TRBJ1-2,CASSLAGAPNYGYTF,TGTGCCAGCAGCTTGGCCGGGGCTCCTAACTATGGCTACACCTTC
TRBV19,-,TRBD1,17,TRBJ1-4,CASSIGGPGQGYQKLFF,TGTGCCAGTAGTATCGGAGGACCGGGACAGGGGTATCAGAAACTGTTTTTT
TRBV11-2,-,TRBD2,15,TRBJ2-1,CASSVRLAGRNEQFF,TGTGCCAGCAGCGTACGACTAGCGGGACGGAATGAGCAGTTCTTC
TRBV5-1,-,TRBD2,19,TRBJ2-3,CASSFFSLAGGPGTDTQYF,TGCGCCAGCAGCTTTTTTTCACTAGCGGGTGGCCCCGGCACAGATACGCAGTATTTT
TRBV6-2/TRBV6-3,-,TRBD2,16,TRBJ2-2,CASSYPGLGGSGELFF,TGTGCCAGCAGTTACCCGGGACTAGGGGGTTCCGGGGAGCTGTTTTTT
TRBV2,-,-,14,TRBJ2-2,CASSERWEAGELFF,TGTGCCAGCAGTGAAAGGTGGGAGGCCGGGGAGCTGTTTTTT
TRBV18,-,TRBD1,15,TRBJ2-7,CASSPPADRVGEQYF,TGTGCCAGCTCACCACCGGCGGACAGGGTTGGGGAGCAGTACTTC
TRBV5-1,-,TRBD1,14,TRBJ2-5,CASSTQGVQETQYF,TGCGCCAGCAGTACCCAGGGGGTCCAAGAGACCCAGTACTTC
TRBV7-9,once,TRBD1,13,TRBJ1-5,CASSQGGDHPQHF,TGTGCCAGCAGCCAGGGGGGGGACCATCCCCAGCATTTT
TRBV19,-,TRBD1,14,TRBJ2-2,CASSMDRGTGELFF,TGTGCCAGTAGTATGGACAGGGGCACCGGGGAGCTGTTTTTT
TRBV2,-,TRBD1,15,TRBJ1-4,CASSGTTGAFEKLFF,TGTGCCAGCAGTGGGACGACAGGGGCCTTCGAAAAACTGTTTTTT
TRBV4-2,-,-,14,TRBJ2-7,CASSQDSRDYEQYF,TGTGCCAGCAGCCAAGATTCCAGGGACTACGAGCAGTACTTC
TRBV5-1,few,TRBD1,15,TRBJ1-1,CASSTDRAMNTEAFF,TGCGCCAGCAGCACGGACAGGGCCATGAACACTGAAGCTTTCTTT
TRBV6-5,few,-,16,TRBJ1-2,CASSSPRQGGREGYTF,TGTGCCAGCAGTTCCCCTCGGCAGGGTGGGAGAGAAGGCTACACCTTC
TRBV5-1,few,-,15,TRBJ1-5,CASSRRGGDDQPQHF,TGCGCCAGCAGCAGACGGGGGGGGGACGATCAGCCCCAGCATTTT
TRBV7-2,-,-,17,TRBJ2-1,CASSLVSRTRSYNEQFF,TGTGCCAGCAGCTTAGTAAGTCGCACCCGCTCCTACAATGAGCAGTTCTTC
TRBV27,-,TRBD1,13,TRBJ2-7,CASSSQGAYEQYF,TGTGCCAGCAGTTCACAGGGGGCCTACGAGCAGTACTTC
TRBV10-3,-,-,13,TRBJ1-3,CATIRAIGNTIYF,TGTGCCACAATCCGGGCCATTGGAAACACCATATATTTT
TRBV19,-,TRBD1,13,TRBJ2-4,CASGPGQRNIQYF,TGTGCCAGTGGTCCGGGACAGAGGAACATTCAGTACTTC
TRBV10-1,-,TRBD1,16,TRBJ1-2,CASIPGQGSTFYGYTF,TGCGCCAGCATCCCGGGACAGGGGTCAACCTTCTATGGCTACACCTTC
TRBV9,-,TRBD1,14,TRBJ1-6,CASSVTGDNSPLHF,TGTGCCAGCAGCGTGACAGGGGATAATTCACCCCTCCACTTT
TRBV6-4,-,-,14,TRBJ1-2,CASSETVNNYGYTF,TGTGCCAGCAGTGAGACAGTGAACAACTATGGCTACACCTTC
TRBV29-1,once,-,14,TRBJ2-3,CSVENQGSTDTQYF,TGCAGCGTTGAGAACCAGGGGAGCACAGATACGCAGTATTTT
TRBV19,-,-,16,TRBJ1-5,CASSIGRGASNQPQHF,TGTGCCAGTAGTATTGGTCGGGGGGCAAGCAATCAGCCCCAGCATTTT
TRBV19,-,-,14,TRBJ2-2,CASSIDRRAGELFF,TGTGCCAGTAGTATAGATCGCAGGGCCGGGGAGCTGTTTTTT
TRBV7-9,-,TRBD2,15,TRBJ2-1,CASSRTSGAYNEQFF,TGTGCCAGCAGCAGGACTAGCGGAGCTTACAATGAGCAGTTCTTC
TRBV7-9,few,-,15,TRBJ1-2,CASSLDGGTHHRYTF,TGTGCCAGCAGCTTAGACGGGGGGACGCACCATCGCTACACCTTC